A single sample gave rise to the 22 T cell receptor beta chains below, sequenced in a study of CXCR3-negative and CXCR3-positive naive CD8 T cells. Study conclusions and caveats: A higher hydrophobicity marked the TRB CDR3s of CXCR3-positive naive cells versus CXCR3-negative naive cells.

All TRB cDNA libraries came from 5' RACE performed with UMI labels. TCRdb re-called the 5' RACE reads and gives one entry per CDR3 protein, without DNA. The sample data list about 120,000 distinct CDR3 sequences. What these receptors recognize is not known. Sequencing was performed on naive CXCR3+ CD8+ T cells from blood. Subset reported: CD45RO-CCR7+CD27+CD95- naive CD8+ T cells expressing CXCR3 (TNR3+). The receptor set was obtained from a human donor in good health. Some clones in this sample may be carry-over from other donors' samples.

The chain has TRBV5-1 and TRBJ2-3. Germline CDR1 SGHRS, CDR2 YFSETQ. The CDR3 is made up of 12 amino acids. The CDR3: CASSFSADTQYF.

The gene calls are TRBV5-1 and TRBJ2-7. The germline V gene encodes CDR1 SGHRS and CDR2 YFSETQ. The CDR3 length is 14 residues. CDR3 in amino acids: CASSLAGGPYEQYF.

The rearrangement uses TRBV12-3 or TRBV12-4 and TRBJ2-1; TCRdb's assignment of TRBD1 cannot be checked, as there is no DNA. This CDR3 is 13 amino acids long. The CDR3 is CASSSGSYNEQFF.

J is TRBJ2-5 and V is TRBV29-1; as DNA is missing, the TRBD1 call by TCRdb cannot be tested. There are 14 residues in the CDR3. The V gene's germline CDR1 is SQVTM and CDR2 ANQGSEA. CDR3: CSVPPDKYQETQYF.

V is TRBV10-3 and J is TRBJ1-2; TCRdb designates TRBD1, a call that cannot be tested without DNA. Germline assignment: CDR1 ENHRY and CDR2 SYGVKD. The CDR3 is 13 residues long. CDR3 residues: CAITETGDYGYTF.

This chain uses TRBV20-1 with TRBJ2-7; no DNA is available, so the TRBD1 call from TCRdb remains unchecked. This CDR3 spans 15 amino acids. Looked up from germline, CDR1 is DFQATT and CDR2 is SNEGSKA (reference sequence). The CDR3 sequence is CSAPTWADSSYEQYF.

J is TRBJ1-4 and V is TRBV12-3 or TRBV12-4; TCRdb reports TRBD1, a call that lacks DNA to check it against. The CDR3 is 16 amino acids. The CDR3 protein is CASSPGQERLNEKLFF.

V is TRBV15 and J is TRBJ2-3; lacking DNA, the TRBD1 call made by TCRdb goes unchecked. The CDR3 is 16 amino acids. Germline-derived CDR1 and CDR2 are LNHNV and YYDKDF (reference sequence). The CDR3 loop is CATSSPDRGHTDTQYF. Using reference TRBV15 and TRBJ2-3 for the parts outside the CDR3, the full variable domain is DAMVIQNPRYQVTQFGKPVTLSCSQTLNHNVMYWYQQKSSQAPKLLFHYYDKDFNNEADTPDNFQSRRPNTSFCFLDIRSPGLGDTAMYLCATSSPDRGHTDTQYFGPGTRLTVL.

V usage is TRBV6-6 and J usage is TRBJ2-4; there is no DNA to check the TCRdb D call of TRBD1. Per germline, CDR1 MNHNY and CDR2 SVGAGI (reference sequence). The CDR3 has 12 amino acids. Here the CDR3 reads CASSGQKNIQYF.

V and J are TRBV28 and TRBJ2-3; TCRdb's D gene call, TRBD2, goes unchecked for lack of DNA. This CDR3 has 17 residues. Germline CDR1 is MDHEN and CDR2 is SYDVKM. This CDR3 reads CASSLILVGASTDTQYF.

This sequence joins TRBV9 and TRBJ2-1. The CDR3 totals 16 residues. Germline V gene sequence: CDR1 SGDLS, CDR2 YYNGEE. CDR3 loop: CASSAASGSTYNEQFF.

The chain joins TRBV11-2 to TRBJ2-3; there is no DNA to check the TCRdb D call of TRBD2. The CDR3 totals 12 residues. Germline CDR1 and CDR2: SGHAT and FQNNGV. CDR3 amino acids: CASSSSRHTQYF.

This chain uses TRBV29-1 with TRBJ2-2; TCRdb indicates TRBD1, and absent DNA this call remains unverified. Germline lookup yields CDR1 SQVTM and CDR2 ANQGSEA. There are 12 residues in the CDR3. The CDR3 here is CSVWVPNGELFF.

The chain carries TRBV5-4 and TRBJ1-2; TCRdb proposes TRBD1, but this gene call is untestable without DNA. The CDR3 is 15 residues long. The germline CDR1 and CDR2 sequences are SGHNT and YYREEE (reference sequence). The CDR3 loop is CASSLGQEVDYGYTF. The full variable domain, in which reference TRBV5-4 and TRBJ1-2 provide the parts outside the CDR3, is ETGVTQSPTHLIKTRGQQVTLRCSSQSGHNTVSWYQQALGQGPQFIFQYYREEENGRGNFPPRFSGLQFPNYSSELNVNALELDDSALYLCASSLGQEVDYGYTFGSGTRLTVV.

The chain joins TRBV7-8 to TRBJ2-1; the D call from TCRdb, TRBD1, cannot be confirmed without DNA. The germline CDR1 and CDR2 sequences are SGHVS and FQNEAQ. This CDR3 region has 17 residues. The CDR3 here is CASSNAGTGGSYNEQFF.

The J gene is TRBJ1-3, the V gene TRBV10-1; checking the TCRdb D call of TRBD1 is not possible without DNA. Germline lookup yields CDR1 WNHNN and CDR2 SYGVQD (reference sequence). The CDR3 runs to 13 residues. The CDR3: CASTGTAGNTIYF.

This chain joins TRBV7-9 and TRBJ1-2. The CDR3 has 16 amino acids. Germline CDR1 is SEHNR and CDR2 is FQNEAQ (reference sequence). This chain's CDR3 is CASTPAAKGPVDGYTF.

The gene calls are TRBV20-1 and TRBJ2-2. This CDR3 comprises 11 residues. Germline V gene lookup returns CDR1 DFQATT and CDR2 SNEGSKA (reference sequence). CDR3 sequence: CSASKAGELFF.

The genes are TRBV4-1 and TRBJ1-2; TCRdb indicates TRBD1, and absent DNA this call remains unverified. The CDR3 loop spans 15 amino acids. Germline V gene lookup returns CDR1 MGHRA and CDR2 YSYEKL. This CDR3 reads CASSQESPGVYGYTF.

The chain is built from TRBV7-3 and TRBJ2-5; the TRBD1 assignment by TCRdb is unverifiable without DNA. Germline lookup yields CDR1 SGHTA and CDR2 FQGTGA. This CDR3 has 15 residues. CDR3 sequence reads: CASSSLEFAQETQYF.

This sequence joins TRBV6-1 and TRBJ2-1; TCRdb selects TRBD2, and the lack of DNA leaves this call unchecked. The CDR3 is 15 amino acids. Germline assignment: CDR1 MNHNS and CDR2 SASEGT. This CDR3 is CASSEVAGGYNEQFF.

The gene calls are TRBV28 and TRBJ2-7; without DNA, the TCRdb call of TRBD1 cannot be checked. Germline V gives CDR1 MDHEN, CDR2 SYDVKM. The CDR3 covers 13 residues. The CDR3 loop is CASTAASGYEQYF.